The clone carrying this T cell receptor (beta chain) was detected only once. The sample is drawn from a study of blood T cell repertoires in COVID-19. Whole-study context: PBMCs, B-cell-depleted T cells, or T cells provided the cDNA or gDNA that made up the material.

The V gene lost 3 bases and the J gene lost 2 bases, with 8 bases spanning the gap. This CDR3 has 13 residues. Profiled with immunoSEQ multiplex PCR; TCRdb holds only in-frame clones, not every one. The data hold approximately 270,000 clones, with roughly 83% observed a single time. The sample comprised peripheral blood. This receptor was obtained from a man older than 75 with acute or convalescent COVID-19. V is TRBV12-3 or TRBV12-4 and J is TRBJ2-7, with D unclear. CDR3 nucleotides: TGTGCCAGCAGTTTGGGCCAGACCTACGAGCAGTACTTC. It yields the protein CASSLGQTYEQYF.